This T cell receptor (beta chain) came from a study of cytotoxic CD8 clonotypes in ibrutinib-treated CLL. Data came from immunoSEQ multiplex PCR; TCRdb stores just in-frame clones and leaves some out. The data contain 100,000 to 150,000 clones, approximately 85% of them singletons. Cryopreserved PBMCs yielded approximately 2 micrograms of genomic DNA for TCR beta libraries. Sequences were derived from PBMCs, sampled after 24 months of ibrutinib treatment. This receptor was obtained from a human donor with chronic lymphocytic leukemia.

The DNA for the CDR3 is TGTGCCAGTAGTACCCTCTTCTATGGCTACACCTTC. Translation: CASSTLFYGYTF. V gene TRBV19 combines with J gene TRBJ1-2; unclear D gene. With 4 bases removed from V and 4 bases from J, the gap between germline ends came to 7 bases. The germline V gene encodes CDR1 LNHDA and CDR2 SQIVND (reference sequence). This CDR3 comprises 12 residues. Together with reference TRBV19 and TRBJ1-2, the CDR3 gives the full variable domain: DGGITQSPKYLFRKEGQNVTLSCEQNLNHDAMYWYRQDPGQGLRLIYYSQIVNDFQKGDIAEGYSVSREKKESFPLTVTSAQKNPTAFYLCASSTLFYGYTFGSGTRLTVV.